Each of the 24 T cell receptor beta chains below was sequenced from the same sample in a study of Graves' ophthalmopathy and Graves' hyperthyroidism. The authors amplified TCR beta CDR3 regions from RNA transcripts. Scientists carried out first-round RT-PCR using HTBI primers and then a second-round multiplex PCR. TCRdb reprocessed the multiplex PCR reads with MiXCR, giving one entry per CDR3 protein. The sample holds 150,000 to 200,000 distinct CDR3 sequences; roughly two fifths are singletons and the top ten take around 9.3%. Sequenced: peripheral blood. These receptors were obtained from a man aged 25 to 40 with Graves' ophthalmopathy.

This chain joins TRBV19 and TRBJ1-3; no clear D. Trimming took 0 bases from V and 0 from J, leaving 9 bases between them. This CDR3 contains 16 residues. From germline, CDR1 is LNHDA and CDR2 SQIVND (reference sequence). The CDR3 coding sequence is TGTGCCAGTAGTATAGAGGCGGGTCGCTCTGGAAACACCATATATTTT. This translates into CASSIEAGRSGNTIYF.

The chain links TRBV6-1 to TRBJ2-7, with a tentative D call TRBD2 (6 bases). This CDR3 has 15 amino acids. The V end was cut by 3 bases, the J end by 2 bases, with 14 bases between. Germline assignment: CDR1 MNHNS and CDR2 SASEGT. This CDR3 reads CASSDGRPGPYEQYF. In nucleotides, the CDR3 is TGTGCCAGCAGTGATGGGAGGCCAGGTCCCTACGAGCAGTACTTC.

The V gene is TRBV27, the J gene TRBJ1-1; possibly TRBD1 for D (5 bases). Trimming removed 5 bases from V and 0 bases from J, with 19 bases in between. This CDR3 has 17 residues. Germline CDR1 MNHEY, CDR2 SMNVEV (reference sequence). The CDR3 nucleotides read TGTGCCAGCAGTCACAATTGGGACGCCAGGATGAACACTGAAGCTTTCTTT. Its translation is CASSHNWDARMNTEAFF.

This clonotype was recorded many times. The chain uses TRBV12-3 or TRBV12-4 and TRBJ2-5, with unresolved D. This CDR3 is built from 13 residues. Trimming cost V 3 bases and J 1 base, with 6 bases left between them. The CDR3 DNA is TGTGCCAGCAGTTTTATAGTCCAAGAGACCCAGTACTTC. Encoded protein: CASSFIVQETQYF.

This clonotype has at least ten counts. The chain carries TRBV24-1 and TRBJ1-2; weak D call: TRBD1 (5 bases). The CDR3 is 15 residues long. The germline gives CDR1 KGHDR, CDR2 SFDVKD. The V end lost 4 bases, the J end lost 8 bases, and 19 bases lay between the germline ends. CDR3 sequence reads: CATSENEGPQSGYTF. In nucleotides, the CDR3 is TGTGCCACCAGTGAAAATGAGGGGCCTCAGAGCGGCTACACCTTC.

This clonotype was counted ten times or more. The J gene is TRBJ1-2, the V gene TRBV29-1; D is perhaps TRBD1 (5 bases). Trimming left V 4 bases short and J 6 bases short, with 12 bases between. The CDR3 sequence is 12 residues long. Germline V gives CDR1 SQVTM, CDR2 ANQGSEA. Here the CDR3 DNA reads TGCAGCGTTGTTCCGGGGGATCATGGCTACACCTTC. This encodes CSVVPGDHGYTF.

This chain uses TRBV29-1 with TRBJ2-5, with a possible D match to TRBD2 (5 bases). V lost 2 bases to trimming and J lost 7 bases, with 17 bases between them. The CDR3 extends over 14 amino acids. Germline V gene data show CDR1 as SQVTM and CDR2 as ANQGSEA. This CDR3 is CSVESGSGLGTQYF. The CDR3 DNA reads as TGCAGCGTTGAATCGGGATCTGGTTTGGGGACCCAGTACTTC.

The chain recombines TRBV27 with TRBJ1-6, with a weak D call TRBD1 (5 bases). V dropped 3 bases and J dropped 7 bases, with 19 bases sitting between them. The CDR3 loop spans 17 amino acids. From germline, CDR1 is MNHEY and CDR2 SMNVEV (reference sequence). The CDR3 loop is CASSFLGFRGENSPLHF. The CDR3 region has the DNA TGTGCCAGCAGTTTTTTAGGTTTTCGGGGGGAAAATTCACCCCTCCACTTT.

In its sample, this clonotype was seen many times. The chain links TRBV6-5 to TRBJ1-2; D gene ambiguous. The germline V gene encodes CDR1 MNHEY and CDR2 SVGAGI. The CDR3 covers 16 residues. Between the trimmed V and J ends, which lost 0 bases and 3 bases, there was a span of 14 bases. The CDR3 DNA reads TGTGCCAGCAGTTACTCGAGGAGGGTGCTAGACTATGGCTACACCTTC. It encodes CASSYSRRVLDYGYTF.

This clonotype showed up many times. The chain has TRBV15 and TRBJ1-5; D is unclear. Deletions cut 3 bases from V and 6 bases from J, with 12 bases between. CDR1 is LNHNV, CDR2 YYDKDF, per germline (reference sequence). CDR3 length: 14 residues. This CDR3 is CATSRREDSQPQHF. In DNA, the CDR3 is TGTGCCACCAGCAGGCGGGAGGATTCTCAGCCCCAGCATTTT.

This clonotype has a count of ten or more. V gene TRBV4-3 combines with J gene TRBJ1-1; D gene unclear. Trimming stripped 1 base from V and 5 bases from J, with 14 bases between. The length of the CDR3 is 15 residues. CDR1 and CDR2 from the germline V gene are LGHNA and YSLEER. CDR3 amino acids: CASSQVGWAGTEAFF. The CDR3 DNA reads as TGCGCCAGCAGCCAAGTCGGGTGGGCAGGAACTGAAGCTTTCTTT.

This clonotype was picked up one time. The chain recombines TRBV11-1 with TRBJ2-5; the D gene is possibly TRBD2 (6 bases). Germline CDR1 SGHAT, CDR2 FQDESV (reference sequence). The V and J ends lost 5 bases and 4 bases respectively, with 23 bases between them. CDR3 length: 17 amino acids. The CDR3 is CASSRTSGTFGGETQYF. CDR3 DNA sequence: TGTGCCAGCAGCCGAACATCCGGGACCTTCGGGGGAGAGACCCAGTACTTC.

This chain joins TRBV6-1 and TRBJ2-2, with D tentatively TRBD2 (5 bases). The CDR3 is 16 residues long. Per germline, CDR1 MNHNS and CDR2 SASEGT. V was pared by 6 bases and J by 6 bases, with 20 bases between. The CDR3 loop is CASRAKGLTSSGELFF. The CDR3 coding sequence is TGTGCCAGCAGGGCCAAGGGCCTTACTAGTTCCGGGGAGCTGTTTTTT.

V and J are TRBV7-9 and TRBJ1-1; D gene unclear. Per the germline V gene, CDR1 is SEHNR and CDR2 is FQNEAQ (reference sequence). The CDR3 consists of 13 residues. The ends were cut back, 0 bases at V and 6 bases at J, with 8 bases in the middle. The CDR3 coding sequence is TGTGCCAGCAGCTTAGCGGTGAGAGCTGAAGCTTTCTTT. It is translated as CASSLAVRAEAFF.

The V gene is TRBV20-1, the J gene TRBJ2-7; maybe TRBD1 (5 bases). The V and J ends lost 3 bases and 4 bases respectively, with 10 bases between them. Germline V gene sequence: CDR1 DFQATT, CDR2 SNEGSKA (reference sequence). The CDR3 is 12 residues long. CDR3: CSASGQRYEQYF. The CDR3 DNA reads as TGCAGTGCTAGCGGACAAAGGTACGAGCAGTACTTC.

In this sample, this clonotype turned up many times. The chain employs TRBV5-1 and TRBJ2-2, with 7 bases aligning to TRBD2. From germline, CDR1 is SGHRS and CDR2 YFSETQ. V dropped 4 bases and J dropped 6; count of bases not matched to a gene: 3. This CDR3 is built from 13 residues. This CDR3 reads CASSQTSSGELFF. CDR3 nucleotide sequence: TGCGCCAGCAGCCAGACTAGCTCCGGGGAGCTGTTTTTT.

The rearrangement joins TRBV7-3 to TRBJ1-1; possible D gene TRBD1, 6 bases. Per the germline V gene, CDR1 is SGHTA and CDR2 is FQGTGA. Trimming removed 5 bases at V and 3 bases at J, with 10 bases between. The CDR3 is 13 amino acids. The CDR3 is CASSARTDTEAFF. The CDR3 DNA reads TGTGCCAGCAGCGCCCGGACAGACACTGAAGCTTTCTTT.

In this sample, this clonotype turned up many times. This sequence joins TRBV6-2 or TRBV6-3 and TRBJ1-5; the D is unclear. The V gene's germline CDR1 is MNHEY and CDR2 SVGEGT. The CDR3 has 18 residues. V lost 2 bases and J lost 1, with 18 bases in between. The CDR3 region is CASSYIPGRDASNQPQHF. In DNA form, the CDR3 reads TGTGCCAGCAGTTACATCCCCGGACGAGACGCCAGCAATCAGCCCCAGCATTTT.

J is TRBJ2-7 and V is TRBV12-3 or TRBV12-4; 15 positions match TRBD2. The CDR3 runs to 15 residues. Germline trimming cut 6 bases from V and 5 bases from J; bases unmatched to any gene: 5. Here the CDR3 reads CASRRGLAGGHEQYF. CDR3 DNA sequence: TGTGCCAGCAGAAGGGGACTAGCGGGAGGCCACGAGCAGTACTTC.

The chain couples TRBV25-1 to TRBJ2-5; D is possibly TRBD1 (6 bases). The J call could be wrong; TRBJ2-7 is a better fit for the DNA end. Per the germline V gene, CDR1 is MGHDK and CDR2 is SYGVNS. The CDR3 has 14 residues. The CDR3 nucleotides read TGTGCCAGCAGTTATACAGGGAGCTCCTACGAGCAGTACTTC. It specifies CASSYTGSSYEQYF.

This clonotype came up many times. CDR3 residues: CATSRETGGSYEQYF. In DNA, the CDR3 is TGTGCCACCAGCAGAGAGACAGGGGGAAGCTACGAGCAGTACTTC. J is TRBJ2-7 and V is TRBV15; TRBD1 matches 9 bases. This CDR3 has 15 amino acids. The ends lost 0 bases at V and 3 bases at J; junction bases unmatched: 3. Germline lookup yields CDR1 LNHNV and CDR2 YYDKDF (reference sequence).

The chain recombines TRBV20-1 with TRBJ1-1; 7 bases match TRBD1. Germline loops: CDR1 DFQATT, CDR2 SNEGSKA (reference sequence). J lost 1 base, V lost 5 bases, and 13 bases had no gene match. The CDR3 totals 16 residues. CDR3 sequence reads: CSAWGFPDRKNTEAFF. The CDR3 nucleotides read TGCAGTGCTTGGGGGTTTCCGGACAGGAAGAACACTGAAGCTTTCTTT.

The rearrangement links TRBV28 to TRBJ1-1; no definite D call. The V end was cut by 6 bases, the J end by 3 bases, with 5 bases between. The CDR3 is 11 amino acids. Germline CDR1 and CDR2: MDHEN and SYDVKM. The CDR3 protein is CASRSYTEAFF. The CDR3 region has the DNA TGTGCCAGCAGGTCTTACACTGAAGCTTTCTTT.

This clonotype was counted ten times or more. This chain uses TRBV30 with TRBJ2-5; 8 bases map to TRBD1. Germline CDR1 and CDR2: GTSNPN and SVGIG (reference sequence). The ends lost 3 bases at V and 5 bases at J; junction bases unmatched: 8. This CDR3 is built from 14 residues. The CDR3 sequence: CAWRLQGASETQYF. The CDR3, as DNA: TGTGCCTGGAGACTCCAGGGGGCGTCGGAGACCCAGTACTTC.